Sequencing of this T cell receptor (beta chain) was carried out in a study of blood T cell repertoires in COVID-19. The study drew participants aged roughly 18 to 95 years from 20 to 30 US areas. Only in-frame clones appear in the TCRdb table, and some are missing; sequencing was by immunoSEQ multiplex PCR. The sample holds 250,000 or so clones, 75% to 90% seen once. Trimming took 3 bases from V and 9 from J; bases not matched to a gene: 4. The CDR3 is 14 amino acids. Germline V gene sequence: CDR1 MNHEY, CDR2 SMNVEV (reference sequence). The receptor comes from a woman younger than 45 with acute COVID-19. The sequencing input was PBMCs or T cells enriched from blood (not recorded which). The genes are TRBV27 and TRBJ1-6; 8 bases map to TRBD1. The CDR3 DNA follows: TGTGCCAGCAGTTTTCTTACAGGGGGTTCACCCCTCCACTTT. This sequence encodes CASSFLTGGSPLHF.